This TCR beta chain was identified in a study of cytomegalovirus exposure and HLA in healthy donors. V lost 3 bases to trimming and J lost 3 bases, with 8 bases between them. Germline V lookup: CDR1 LNHDA, CDR2 SQIVND (reference sequence). The CDR3 runs to 13 residues. PCR used 60 Vbeta primers and 13 Jbeta primers. This table comes from immunoSEQ multiplex PCR, and its TCRdb copy is limited to in-frame clones, with some not included. This sample yields 150,000 to 160,000 clones, of which approximately 81% are seen a single time; 2% to 2.5% belongs to the top ten. V and J are TRBV19 and TRBJ1-2, with a tentative D call TRBD1 (5 bases). The sample comprised PBMCs. The clonotype comes from a woman between 18 and 29 years old in good health and CMV-seronegative. The CDR3 sequence: CASSIDSDYGYTF. The DNA for the CDR3 is TGTGCCAGTAGTATCGACAGCGACTATGGCTACACCTTC. Using reference TRBV19 and TRBJ1-2 for the parts outside the CDR3, the full variable domain is DGGITQSPKYLFRKEGQNVTLSCEQNLNHDAMYWYRQDPGQGLRLIYYSQIVNDFQKGDIAEGYSVSREKKESFPLTVTSAQKNPTAFYLCASSIDSDYGYTFGSGTRLTVV.